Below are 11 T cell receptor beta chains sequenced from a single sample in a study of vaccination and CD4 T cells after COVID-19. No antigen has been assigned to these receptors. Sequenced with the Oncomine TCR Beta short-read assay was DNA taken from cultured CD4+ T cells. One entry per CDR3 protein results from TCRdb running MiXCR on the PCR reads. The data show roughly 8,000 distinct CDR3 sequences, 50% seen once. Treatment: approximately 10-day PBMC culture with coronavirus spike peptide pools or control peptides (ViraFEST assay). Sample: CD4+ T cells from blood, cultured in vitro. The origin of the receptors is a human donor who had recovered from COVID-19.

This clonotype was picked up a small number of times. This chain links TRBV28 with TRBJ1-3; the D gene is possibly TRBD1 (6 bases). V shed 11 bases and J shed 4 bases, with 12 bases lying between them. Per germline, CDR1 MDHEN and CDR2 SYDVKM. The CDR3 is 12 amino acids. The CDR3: CASEGEGNTIYF. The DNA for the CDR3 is TGTGCCTCTGAGGGGGAGGGAAACACCATATATTTT.

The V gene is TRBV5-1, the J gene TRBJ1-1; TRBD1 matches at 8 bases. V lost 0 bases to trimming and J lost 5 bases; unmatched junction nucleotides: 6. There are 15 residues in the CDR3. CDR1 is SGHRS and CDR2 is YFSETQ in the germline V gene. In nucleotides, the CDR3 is TGCGCCAGCAGCTTGGAGGGCAGGGGGCTAACTGAAGCTTTCTTT. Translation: CASSLEGRGLTEAFF.

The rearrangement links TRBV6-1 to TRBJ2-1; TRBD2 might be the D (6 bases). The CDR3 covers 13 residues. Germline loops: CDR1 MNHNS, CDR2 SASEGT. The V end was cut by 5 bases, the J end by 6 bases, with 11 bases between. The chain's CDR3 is CASSHRTTNEQFF. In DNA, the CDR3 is TGTGCCAGCAGTCACAGGACTACCAATGAGCAGTTCTTC.

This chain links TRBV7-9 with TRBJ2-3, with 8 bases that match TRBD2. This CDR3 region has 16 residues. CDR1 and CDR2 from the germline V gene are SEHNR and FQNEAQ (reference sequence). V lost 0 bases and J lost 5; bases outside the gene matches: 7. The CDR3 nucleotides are TGTGCCAGCAGCTTAGCGCCAGCGGGAGTGGTAGATACGCAGTATTTT. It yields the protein CASSLAPAGVVDTQYF.

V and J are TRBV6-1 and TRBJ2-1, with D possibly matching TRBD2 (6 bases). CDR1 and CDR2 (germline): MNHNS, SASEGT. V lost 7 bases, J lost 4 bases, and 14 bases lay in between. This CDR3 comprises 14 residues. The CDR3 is CASTGTANYNEQFF. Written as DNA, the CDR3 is TGTGCCAGCACCGGGACTGCCAATTACAATGAGCAGTTCTTC.

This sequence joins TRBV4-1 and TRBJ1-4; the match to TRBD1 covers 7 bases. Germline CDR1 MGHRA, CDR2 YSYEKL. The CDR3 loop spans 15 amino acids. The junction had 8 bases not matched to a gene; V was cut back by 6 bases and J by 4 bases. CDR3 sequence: CASSRQGIDNEKLFF. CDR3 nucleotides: TGCGCCAGCAGTCGACAGGGAATAGATAATGAAAAACTGTTTTTT.

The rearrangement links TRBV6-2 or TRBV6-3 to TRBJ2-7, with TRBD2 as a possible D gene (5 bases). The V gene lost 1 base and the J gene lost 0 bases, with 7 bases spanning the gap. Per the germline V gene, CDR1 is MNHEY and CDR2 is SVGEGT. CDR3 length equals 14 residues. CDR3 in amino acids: CASSYWRSSYEQYF. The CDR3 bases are TGTGCCAGCAGTTACTGGAGGAGCTCCTACGAGCAGTACTTC.

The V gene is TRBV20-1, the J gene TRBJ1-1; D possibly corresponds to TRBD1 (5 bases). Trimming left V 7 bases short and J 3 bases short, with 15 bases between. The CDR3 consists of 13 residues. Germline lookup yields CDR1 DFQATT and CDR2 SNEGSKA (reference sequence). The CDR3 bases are TGCAGTGGGAAGAGGGACCCTTACACTGAAGCTTTCTTT. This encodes CSGKRDPYTEAFF.

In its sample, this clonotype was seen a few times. The CDR3 coding sequence is TGTGCCAGCAGCTTAGCGTCATTTTACGAGCAGTACTTC. The encoded protein is CASSLASFYEQYF. J is TRBJ2-7 and V is TRBV7-9; D not certain. The germline CDR1 and CDR2 sequences are SEHNR and FQNEAQ (reference sequence). Trimming removed 0 bases from V and 4 bases from J, with 7 bases in between. The CDR3 consists of 13 residues.

The CDR3 DNA reads TGTGCCAGCAGTCACACAGGGAACACCTACAATGAGCAGTTCTTC. Protein sequence: CASSHTGNTYNEQFF. V and J are TRBV28 and TRBJ2-1; tentative D call: TRBD1 (6 bases). This CDR3 spans 15 amino acids. V was shortened by 5 bases and J by 2 bases, with 13 bases between the two germline ends. Germline loops: CDR1 MDHEN, CDR2 SYDVKM.

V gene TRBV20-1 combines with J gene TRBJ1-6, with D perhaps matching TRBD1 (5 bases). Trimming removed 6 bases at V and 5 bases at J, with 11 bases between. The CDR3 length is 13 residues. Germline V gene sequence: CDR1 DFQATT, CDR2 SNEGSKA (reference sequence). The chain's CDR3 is CSASGADNSPLHF. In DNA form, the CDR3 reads TGCAGTGCCAGTGGGGCAGATAATTCACCCCTCCACTTT.